A selection of T cell receptor beta chains follows, all from one sample in a study of T cell responses to AZD1222 COVID-19 vaccine. The table came from immunoSEQ multiplex PCR; TCRdb's copy has only in-frame clones and leaves some out. This sample has tens of thousands of clones, with 70% to 90% found just once. The source was peripheral blood, collected 28 days after the second AZD1222 dose. The source of these receptors is an adult who received the AZD1222 COVID-19 vaccine. Each CDR3 is given with its conserved first and last residue. The D gene is left open where the match is weak. Rows give clone size only sometimes, using once, few, many, or a class for an expanded clone.

clone size: NA
CDR3 length: 16
J gene: TRBJ2-7
V gene: TRBV29-1
D gene: TRBD1
CDR3 protein: CSVAGQGGSPAYEQYF
CDR3 DNA: TGCAGCGTCGCTGGACAGGGCGGTTCCCCGGCCTACGAGCAGTACTTC

clone size: NA
CDR3 length: 15
J gene: TRBJ2-5
V gene: TRBV6-5
D gene: TRBD2
CDR3 protein: CASSYGTSGQETQYF
CDR3 DNA: TGTGCCAGCAGTTATGGGACTAGCGGGCAAGAGACCCAGTACTTC

clone size: NA
CDR3 length: 13
J gene: TRBJ2-2
V gene: TRBV19
D gene: NA
CDR3 protein: CAILRVATGELFF
CDR3 DNA: TGTGCCATCCTCAGGGTTGCAACCGGGGAGCTGTTTTTT

clone size: NA
CDR3 length: 13
J gene: TRBJ2-3
V gene: TRBV29-1
D gene: NA
CDR3 protein: CSVDRSPGDTQYF
CDR3 DNA: TGCAGCGTTGACCGCTCCCCGGGAGATACGCAGTATTTT

clone size: once
CDR3 length: 16
J gene: TRBJ2-2
V gene: TRBV18
D gene: NA
CDR3 protein: CASSPLIGQGGGELFF
CDR3 DNA: TGTGCCAGCTCACCATTGATCGGCCAGGGCGGCGGGGAGCTGTTTTTT

clone size: NA
CDR3 length: 14
J gene: TRBJ1-4
V gene: TRBV25-1
D gene: NA
CDR3 protein: CASSERHSNEKLFF
CDR3 DNA: TGTGCCAGCAGTGAACGACATTCTAATGAAAAACTGTTTTTT

clone size: NA
CDR3 length: 15
J gene: TRBJ1-3
V gene: TRBV18
D gene: TRBD1
CDR3 protein: CASSAGTGVGNTIYF
CDR3 DNA: TGTGCCAGCTCAGCCGGGACAGGGGTTGGAAACACCATATATTTT

clone size: NA
CDR3 length: 14
J gene: TRBJ2-5
V gene: TRBV5-5
D gene: NA
CDR3 protein: CASSSRGLQETQYF
CDR3 DNA: TGTGCCAGCAGCTCCCGCGGGCTCCAAGAGACCCAGTACTTC

clone size: NA
CDR3 length: 13
J gene: TRBJ1-2
V gene: TRBV5-6
D gene: NA
CDR3 protein: CASSFGGTGGYTF
CDR3 DNA: TGTGCCAGCAGCTTCGGGGGGACTGGAGGCTACACCTTC

clone size: NA
CDR3 length: 13
J gene: TRBJ1-5
V gene: TRBV6-2/TRBV6-3
D gene: NA
CDR3 protein: CASSPGGIQPQHF
CDR3 DNA: TGTGCCAGCAGCCCCGGGGGGATTCAGCCCCAGCATTTT

clone size: NA
CDR3 length: 15
J gene: TRBJ1-2
V gene: TRBV5-5
D gene: NA
CDR3 protein: CASSLSPGPDYGYTF
CDR3 DNA: TGTGCCAGCAGCTTGTCCCCGGGACCGGACTATGGCTACACCTTC

clone size: NA
CDR3 length: 12
J gene: TRBJ1-2
V gene: TRBV6-5
D gene: NA
CDR3 protein: CASRQESYGYTF
CDR3 DNA: TGTGCCAGCAGACAGGAGTCCTATGGCTACACCTTC

clone size: NA
CDR3 length: 15
J gene: TRBJ1-2
V gene: TRBV29-1
D gene: NA
CDR3 protein: CSVDGGQGLGVGYTF
CDR3 DNA: TGCAGCGTTGATGGCGGGCAGGGTTTGGGTGTGGGCTACACCTTC

clone size: NA
CDR3 length: 15
J gene: TRBJ1-1
V gene: TRBV7-6
D gene: NA
CDR3 protein: CASSFSAGVNTEAFF
CDR3 DNA: TGTGCCAGCAGCTTCTCCGCAGGCGTCAACACTGAAGCTTTCTTT

clone size: once
CDR3 length: 15
J gene: TRBJ1-1
V gene: TRBV6-5
D gene: NA
CDR3 protein: CASSYGGDNRPEAFF
CDR3 DNA: TGTGCCAGCAGTTATGGAGGGGACAATAGGCCTGAAGCTTTCTTT

clone size: NA
CDR3 length: 18
J gene: TRBJ2-2
V gene: TRBV5-1
D gene: TRBD2
CDR3 protein: CASSLMLAGDSRAGELFF
CDR3 DNA: TGCGCCAGCAGCTTGATGCTAGCGGGAGACAGCAGGGCCGGGGAGCTGTTTTTT

clone size: NA
CDR3 length: 14
J gene: TRBJ2-5
V gene: TRBV5-1
D gene: NA
CDR3 protein: CASSDGTSQETQYF
CDR3 DNA: TGCGCCAGCAGCGACGGGACCAGCCAAGAGACCCAGTACTTC

clone size: NA
CDR3 length: 15
J gene: TRBJ1-3
V gene: TRBV11-2
D gene: NA
CDR3 protein: CASSPIGTSGNTIYF
CDR3 DNA: TGTGCCAGCAGCCCCATTGGAACCTCTGGAAACACCATATATTTT

clone size: once
CDR3 length: 12
J gene: TRBJ2-2
V gene: TRBV30
D gene: NA
CDR3 protein: CAWSINTGELFF
CDR3 DNA: TGTGCCTGGAGCATTAACACCGGGGAGCTGTTTTTT

clone size: NA
CDR3 length: 15
J gene: TRBJ1-3
V gene: TRBV27
D gene: NA
CDR3 protein: CASSQWTVSGNTIYF
CDR3 DNA: TGTGCCAGCAGTCAATGGACAGTCTCTGGAAACACCATATATTTT

clone size: NA
CDR3 length: 14
J gene: TRBJ1-3
V gene: TRBV7-9
D gene: TRBD1
CDR3 protein: CASSWDRSGNTIYF
CDR3 DNA: TGTGCCAGCAGCTGGGACAGGTCTGGAAACACCATATATTTT

clone size: NA
CDR3 length: 13
J gene: TRBJ1-2
V gene: TRBV12-3/TRBV12-4
D gene: NA
CDR3 protein: CASSLVRETGYTF
CDR3 DNA: TGTGCCAGCAGCCTTGTCAGGGAAACTGGCTACACCTTC

clone size: NA
CDR3 length: 16
J gene: TRBJ1-4
V gene: TRBV19
D gene: NA
CDR3 protein: CASRPFGVRLGEKLFF
CDR3 DNA: TGTGCCAGTAGACCGTTCGGGGTCAGGTTAGGTGAAAAACTGTTTTTT

clone size: NA
CDR3 length: 17
J gene: TRBJ2-1
V gene: TRBV5-1
D gene: TRBD2
CDR3 protein: CASSLIVTSGSYNEQFF
CDR3 DNA: TGCGCCAGCAGCCTGATCGTGACTAGCGGATCCTACAATGAGCAGTTCTTC

clone size: NA
CDR3 length: 15
J gene: TRBJ2-1
V gene: TRBV5-1
D gene: TRBD1
CDR3 protein: CASSPGQKTYNEQFF
CDR3 DNA: TGCGCCAGCAGCCCGGGACAGAAAACGTACAATGAGCAGTTCTTC

clone size: NA
CDR3 length: 16
J gene: TRBJ2-7
V gene: TRBV12-5
D gene: TRBD2
CDR3 protein: CASGLVLSGSIYEQYF
CDR3 DNA: TGTGCTAGTGGTTTGGTACTGAGCGGGAGTATCTACGAGCAGTACTTC

clone size: NA
CDR3 length: 14
J gene: TRBJ1-2
V gene: TRBV7-9
D gene: NA
CDR3 protein: CASSPPGTIYGYTF
CDR3 DNA: TGTGCCAGCAGCCCTCCGGGAACCATCTATGGCTACACCTTC

clone size: NA
CDR3 length: 16
J gene: TRBJ2-1
V gene: TRBV7-3
D gene: TRBD2
CDR3 protein: CASSRMGLAGLNEQFF
CDR3 DNA: TGTGCCAGCAGCCGTATGGGGTTAGCGGGACTCAATGAGCAGTTCTTC

clone size: NA
CDR3 length: 14
J gene: TRBJ2-2
V gene: TRBV4-3
D gene: NA
CDR3 protein: CASSQLRGYGELFF
CDR3 DNA: TGCGCCAGCAGCCAACTAAGGGGGTACGGGGAGCTGTTTTTT

clone size: NA
CDR3 length: 16
J gene: TRBJ2-1
V gene: TRBV6-1
D gene: NA
CDR3 protein: CASRGGAGSSYNEQFF
CDR3 DNA: TGTGCCAGCCGTGGGGGGGCAGGAAGCTCCTACAATGAGCAGTTCTTC